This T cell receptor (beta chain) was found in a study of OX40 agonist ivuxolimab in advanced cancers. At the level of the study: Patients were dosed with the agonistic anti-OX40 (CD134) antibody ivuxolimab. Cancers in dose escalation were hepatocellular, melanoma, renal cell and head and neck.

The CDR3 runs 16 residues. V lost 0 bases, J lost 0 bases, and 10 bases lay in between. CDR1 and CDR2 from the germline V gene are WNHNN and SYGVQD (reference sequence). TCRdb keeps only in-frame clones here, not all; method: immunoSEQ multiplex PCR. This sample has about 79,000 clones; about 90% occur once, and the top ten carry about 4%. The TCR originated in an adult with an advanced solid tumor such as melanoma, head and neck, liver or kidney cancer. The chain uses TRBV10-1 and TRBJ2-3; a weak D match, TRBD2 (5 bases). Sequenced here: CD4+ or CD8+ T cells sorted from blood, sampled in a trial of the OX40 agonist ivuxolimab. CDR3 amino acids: CASSESASISTDTQYF. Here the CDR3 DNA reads TGCGCCAGCAGTGAGTCGGCTAGCATAAGCACAGATACGCAGTATTTT.